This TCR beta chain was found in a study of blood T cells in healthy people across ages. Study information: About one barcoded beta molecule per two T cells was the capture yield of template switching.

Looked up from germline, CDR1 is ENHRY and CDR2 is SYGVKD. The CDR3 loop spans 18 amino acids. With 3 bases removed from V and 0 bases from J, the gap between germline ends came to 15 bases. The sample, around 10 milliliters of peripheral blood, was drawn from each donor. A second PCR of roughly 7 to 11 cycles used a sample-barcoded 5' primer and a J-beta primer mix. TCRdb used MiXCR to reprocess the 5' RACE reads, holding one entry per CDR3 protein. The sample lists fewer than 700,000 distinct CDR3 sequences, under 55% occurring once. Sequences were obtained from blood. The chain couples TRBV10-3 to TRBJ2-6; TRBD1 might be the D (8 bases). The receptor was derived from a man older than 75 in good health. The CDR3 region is CAISEYRGGGSGANVLTF. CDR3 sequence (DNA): TGTGCCATCAGTGAATACAGGGGGGGAGGCTCTGGGGCCAACGTCCTGACTTTC.